Below, 22 T cell receptor beta chains from the same sample are listed, as sequenced in a study of tumor-infiltrating lymphocytes in primary liver carcinoma. The researchers obtained blood RNA from unsorted whole blood and also extracted germline DNA. A constant-region primer served to make TCR beta cDNA from about 500 ng total RNA. Three-round nested multiplex PCR performed with slightly modified ARM-PCR produced the TCR beta libraries. Investigators reported that the first two PCR rounds, at 10 cycles each, used TRBV1-TRBV30 forward primers with a C-beta reverse primer. TCRdb independently ran MiXCR on the multiplex PCR reads; one entry per CDR3 protein. The repertoire holds approximately 330,000 distinct CDR3 sequences, with 65% as singletons. Sequencing was performed on peripheral blood. The source is a middle-aged man with primary liver carcinoma and hepatitis B virus infection.

With respect to this clonotype: It may be a read error: a sequence one base away is much more abundant. The chain's CDR3 is CVITPSGSLGDTQYF. As DNA, the CDR3 is TGTGTCATCACACCTAGCGGGAGTTTGGGAGATACGCAGTATTTT. The chain is built from TRBV10-3 and TRBJ2-3; 10 positions match TRBD2. Germline V gene data show CDR1 as ENHRY and CDR2 as SYGVKD. The CDR3 loop spans 15 amino acids.

The chain employs TRBV5-1 and TRBJ2-7, with 7 bases fitting TRBD1. The V gene end was trimmed by 4 bases and the J gene end by 5 bases; junction bases not matched to a gene: 9. The CDR3 extends over 14 amino acids. The V gene's germline CDR1 is SGHRS and CDR2 YFSETQ. In nucleotides, the CDR3 is TGCGCCAGCAGCCACCGGGACAGCGTCAACGAGCAGTACTTC. It translates to CASSHRDSVNEQYF.

Points on this clonotype: One base away lies a much larger clone, so this may be a sequencing read error. The chain is built from TRBV4-2 and TRBJ2-7; D unclear. Deletions cut 4 bases from V and 2 bases from J, with 18 bases between. CDR3 size: 16 residues. Germline assignment: CDR1 LGHNA and CDR2 YNFKEQ. CDR3 protein: CASSRVVAGVAYEQYF. For the CDR3, the DNA is TGTGCCAGCAGCCGGGTGGTAGCCGGTGTGGCCTACGAGCAGTACTTC.

This clonotype occurred once. This chain links TRBV4-3 with TRBJ2-7; 10 bases match TRBD1. Germline V lookup: CDR1 LGHNA, CDR2 YSLEER. V shed 2 bases, J shed 2 bases, and the junction held 6 bases outside the gene matches. CDR3 length equals 16 residues. The CDR3 loop is CASSQTLGTGAYEQYF. CDR3 in DNA: TGCGCCAGCAGCCAAACTCTCGGGACAGGGGCCTACGAGCAGTACTTC.

Comments on this clonotype: Likely a read error: the CDR3 ends without its conserved phenylalanine or tryptophan. The chain carries TRBV11-3 and TRBJ2-7, with 10 bases that match TRBD1. CDR3 size: 16 residues. Germline CDR1 SGHNT, CDR2 YENEEA. The V segment lost 0 bases and the J segment 4 bases; nucleotides outside the gene matches: 6. CDR3 sequence reads: CASSLEQTGGAYEQYL. The CDR3 DNA is TGTGCCAGCAGCTTAGAACAGACAGGGGGCGCGTACGAGCAGTACTTG.

The table lists this clonotype with many counts. The rearrangement joins TRBV6-5 to TRBJ2-3; D tentatively reads TRBD1 or TRBD2 (5 bases each). Trimming removed 5 bases from V and 6 bases from J, with 18 bases in between. The CDR3 length is 15 residues. The germline gives CDR1 MNHEY, CDR2 SVGAGI. The CDR3 DNA is TGTGCCAGCAGTCTTACAGCGGACAACCTGGATACGCAGTATTTT. This sequence encodes CASSLTADNLDTQYF.

The chain links TRBV5-1 to TRBJ1-4, with 9 bases identical to TRBD1. Germline V gene data show CDR1 as SGHRS and CDR2 as YFSETQ. The V gene end was trimmed by 5 bases and the J gene end by 8 bases; junction bases not matched to a gene: 7. This CDR3 comprises 14 residues. DNA for the CDR3: TGCGCCAGCAGACCCCGGGACAGGGAAGAAAAACTGTTTTTT. The encoded protein is CASRPRDREEKLFF.

In its sample, this clonotype was seen a few times. The conserved phenylalanine or tryptophan normally closing the CDR3 is absent here, so this likely arose from a read error. V is TRBV10-1 and J is TRBJ2-2; D may match TRBD1 or TRBD2 (5 bases each). Germline values: CDR1 WNHNN, CDR2 SYGVQD (reference sequence). The CDR3 sequence is 15 residues long. Trimming shortened V by 6 bases and J by 4 bases, and 15 bases separated the two germline ends. The CDR3, as DNA: TGCGCCAGCAGCACCGGGACCAGTGGCACCGGGGAGCTGTTTTCT. Translated: CASSTGTSGTGELFS.

For this clonotype: This sequence may be a read error, since a much larger clone differs from it by one base. This chain connects TRBV12-3 or TRBV12-4 to TRBJ2-1; D possibly corresponds to TRBD2 (6 bases). The CDR3 is 14 residues long. CDR3 sequence (DNA): TGTGCCAGGAGTTTGGCACTAGCAAGCAATGAGCAGTTCTTC. This codes for CARSLALASNEQFF.

Comments on this clonotype: A much larger clone differs from this one at a single base, so this may be a read error. The J gene is TRBJ2-1, the V gene TRBV24-1, with 9 bases matching TRBD2. Germline CDR1 and CDR2: KGHDR and SFDVKD. This CDR3 spans 16 amino acids. The CDR3: CATSERVAGVRNEQSF. Here the CDR3 DNA reads TGTGCCACCAGTGAAAGGGTAGCGGGAGTACGGAATGAGCAGTCCTTC.

With respect to this clonotype: One end of the junction does not line up with germline, which may come from a read error. This chain links TRBV11-2 with TRBJ2-7, with TRBD2 matching over 9 bases. In germline, CDR1 is SGHAT, CDR2 FQNNGV. This CDR3 has 16 residues. The CDR3 here is CDSSPRLAEVGYEQYF. CDR3 DNA sequence: TGTGACAGCAGCCCCCGACTAGCGGAAGTGGGTTACGAGCAGTACTTT.

On this clonotype: The limits of the CDR3 on the DNA are not certain, so only TCRdb's listed CDR3 is given. The V gene is TRBV2, the J gene TRBJ2-1; TRBD1 is taken as the D call from the table, unchecked against the DNA. Germline values: CDR1 SNHLY, CDR2 FYNNEI. The CDR3 numbers 12 amino acids, ends counted. The CDR3 here is CASSFGQGSCSF.

As for this clonotype: The junction shows a germline mismatch at one end, possibly a read error. V is TRBV11-2 and J is TRBJ2-5; D is possibly TRBD2 (5 bases). The CDR3 consists of 16 residues. Germline V gene data show CDR1 as SGHAT and CDR2 as FQNNGV. CDR3 sequence: CTSSLEWASRQETQYF. The CDR3 DNA follows: TGTACCAGCAGCTTAGAGTGGGCTAGCCGGCAAGAGACCCAGTACTTT.

This clonotype has just a few counts. With a much larger clone just one base away, this may be a read error. This chain uses TRBV29-1 with TRBJ2-3, with TRBD2 identical over 7 bases. Looked up from germline, CDR1 is SQVTM and CDR2 is ANQGSEA. This CDR3 region has 13 residues. Trimming cost V 3 bases and J 4 bases; bases outside gene matches: 4. The CDR3 DNA follows: TGCAGCGTTGACTGGGAGGGCGCAGATACGCAGTATTTT. It yields the protein CSVDWEGADTQYF.

The chain has TRBV10-2 and TRBJ2-1, with 11 bases lining up with TRBD2. The CDR3 contains 15 residues. Trimming took 7 bases from V and 7 from J; bases not matched to a gene: 9. Germline-derived CDR1 and CDR2 are WSHSY and SAAADI. CDR3 bases: TGCGCCAGCAAGGTGTCTAGCGGGAGGTTGAATGAGCAGTTCTTC. This gives the protein CASKVSSGRLNEQFF.

The V call is TRBV2, the J call TRBJ1-4; TRBD1 matches 10 bases. The CDR3 runs to 14 residues. V lost 6 bases, J lost 8 bases, and 6 bases stayed unmatched. Germline V gene lookup returns CDR1 SNHLY and CDR2 FYNNEI. The CDR3 nucleotides are TGTGCCAGCAGCGCGGGACAGGGGTTGGAAAAACTGTTTTTT. Its translation: CASSAGQGLEKLFF.

This chain uses TRBV7-9 with TRBJ2-4; no firm D call. V was cut by 5 bases and J by 8 bases, with 13 bases left in between. CDR1 and CDR2 from the germline V gene are SEHNR and FQNEAQ (reference sequence). CDR3 length: 13 residues. The CDR3 spells CASSPPGPYIQYF. The CDR3 DNA reads TGTGCCAGCAGCCCCCCAGGCCCGTACATTCAGTACTTC.

In the case of this clonotype: This may be a read error: a much more frequent sequence differs by one nucleotide. The chain links TRBV30 to TRBJ1-5, with D perhaps matching TRBD1 (5 bases). The CDR3 has 14 amino acids. Germline V lookup: CDR1 GTSNPN, CDR2 SVGIG (reference sequence). The CDR3 region has the DNA TGTGCCTGGAGTGTGCAGGGTAGCAGTCAGCCCCAGCATTTT. Residues: CAWSVQGSSQPQHF.

The chain is built from TRBV5-4 and TRBJ1-3; 10 bases are shared with TRBD1. This CDR3 is 15 amino acids long. Trimming cost V 4 bases and J 3 bases; bases outside gene matches: 4. CDR1 and CDR2 (germline): SGHNT, YYREEE (reference sequence). This CDR3 is CASSPGTGDGNTIYF. The CDR3 DNA follows: TGTGCCAGCAGCCCCGGGACAGGGGATGGAAACACCATATATTTT.

This clonotype was counted a single time. This may come from a read error, since a much larger clone is one base off. The V call is TRBV12-3 or TRBV12-4, the J call TRBJ1-5; the D is unclear. The CDR3 covers 14 residues. The V end was cut by 6 bases, the J end by 3 bases, with 12 bases between. The DNA for the CDR3 is TGTGCCAGCAGGCGACGCTACTACAATCAGCCCCAGCATTTT. Translation: CASRRRYYNQPQHF.

Concerning this clonotype: Given a much more abundant clone one base away, this may be a read error. The V call is TRBV6-2 or TRBV6-3, the J call TRBJ1-1, with unresolved D. This CDR3 comprises 16 residues. The germline CDR1 and CDR2 sequences are MNHEY and SVGEGT. Trimming cost V 2 bases and J 10 bases, with 23 bases left between them. CDR3 nucleotides: TGTGCCAGCAGTTACCCAACTGTATGGTGGGGAACCCGAGCTTTCTTT. Translating gives CASSYPTVWWGTRAFF.

This clonotype was detected once. No conserved phenylalanine or tryptophan ends this CDR3, so it is likely a read error. This chain joins TRBV12-3 or TRBV12-4 and TRBJ2-1; D possibly corresponds to TRBD2 (6 bases). The CDR3 length is 15 residues. In nucleotides, the CDR3 is TGTGTCAGCTCTCAAACTAGCTGGAGAGGGAGTGAGCAGTTCTTA. Its translation: CVSSQTSWRGSEQFL.